This T cell receptor beta chain came from a study of cytomegalovirus exposure and HLA in healthy donors. V shed 3 bases, J shed 5 bases, and the junction held 9 bases outside the gene matches. This CDR3 region has 17 residues. Germline CDR1 and CDR2: MDHEN and SYDVKM. Researchers ran the PCR with 60 Vbeta and 13 Jbeta primers. Produced via immunoSEQ multiplex PCR; TCRdb's table is partial and in-frame only. The sample has 100,000 to 150,000 clones, 74% seen once. The specimen was PBMCs. This chain connects TRBV28 to TRBJ2-3; 12 bases are shared with TRBD2. This sequence originates from a woman between 50 and 59 years old in good health and CMV-seropositive. In DNA form, the CDR3 reads TGTGCCAGCAGTTTTATCGGACTAGCGGGGTCGAAAGATACGCAGTATTTT. It specifies CASSFIGLAGSKDTQYF.